This T cell receptor (beta chain) was recovered during a study of blood T cells in healthy people across ages. The study, taken as a whole, reports: The lack of PBMC sorting stopped any conclusive naive versus antigen-experienced comparison. Both higher diversity and more naive CD4+ cells marked long-lived donors when set against aged donors. The authors considered diversity estimates from one million T cells to be underestimates.

The use of a sample-barcoded 5' primer and a J-beta primer mix characterized a second PCR of about 7 to 12 cycles. TCRdb reprocessed the 5' RACE reads with MiXCR, giving one entry per CDR3 protein. This table has about 1.6 million distinct CDR3 sequences, around 36% appearing once. The donors, all healthy, were Caucasians living in Russia, aged about 6 to 95. Germline-derived CDR1 and CDR2 are DFQATT and SNEGSKA (reference sequence). This CDR3 region has 13 residues. V gave up 1 base and J gave up 7 bases, with 12 bases separating them. This clonotype was observed a few times. Its antigen remains unknown.

The genes are TRBV20-1 and TRBJ2-3; D gene uncertain. Sequencing was carried out using blood. The receptor comes from a woman aged 25 to 39 in good health. The CDR3 region has the DNA TGCAGTGCTAGAGTTTCCGGACGTTATACGCAGTATTTT. This translates into CSARVSGRYTQYF.